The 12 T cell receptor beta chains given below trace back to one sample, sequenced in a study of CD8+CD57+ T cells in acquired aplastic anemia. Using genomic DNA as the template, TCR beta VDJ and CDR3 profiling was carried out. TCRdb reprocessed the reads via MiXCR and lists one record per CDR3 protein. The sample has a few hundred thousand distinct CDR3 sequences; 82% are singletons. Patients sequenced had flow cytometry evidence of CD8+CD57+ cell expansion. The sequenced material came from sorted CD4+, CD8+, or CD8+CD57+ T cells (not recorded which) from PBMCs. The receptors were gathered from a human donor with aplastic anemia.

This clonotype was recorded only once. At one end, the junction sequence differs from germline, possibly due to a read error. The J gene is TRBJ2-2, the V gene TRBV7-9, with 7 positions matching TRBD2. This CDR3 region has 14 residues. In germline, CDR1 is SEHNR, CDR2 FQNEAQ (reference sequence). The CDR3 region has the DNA TGTGCCAGCAGCCTGGGGGGGAGAGGCCTCGGCCTTGAATTT. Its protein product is CASSLGGRGLGLEF.

The DNA of the CDR3 is TGTGCCAGCAGCTCTGACAGAGGCGAGTGGAGCGATCAGCAGTTCTTC. Encoded protein: CASSSDRGEWSDQQFF. The chain carries TRBV7-6 and TRBJ2-1; tentative D call: TRBD1 (5 bases). Trimming stripped 4 bases from V and 11 bases from J, with 24 bases between. The germline CDR1 and CDR2 sequences are SGHVS and FNYEAQ. The CDR3 consists of 16 residues.

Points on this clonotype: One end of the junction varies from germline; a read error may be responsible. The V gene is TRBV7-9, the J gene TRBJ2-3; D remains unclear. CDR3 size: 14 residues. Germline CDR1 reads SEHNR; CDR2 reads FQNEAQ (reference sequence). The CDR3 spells CASSLALCPDQQRF. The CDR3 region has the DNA TGTGCCAGCAGCTTAGCGCTATGTCCGGACCAGCAGCGTTTT.

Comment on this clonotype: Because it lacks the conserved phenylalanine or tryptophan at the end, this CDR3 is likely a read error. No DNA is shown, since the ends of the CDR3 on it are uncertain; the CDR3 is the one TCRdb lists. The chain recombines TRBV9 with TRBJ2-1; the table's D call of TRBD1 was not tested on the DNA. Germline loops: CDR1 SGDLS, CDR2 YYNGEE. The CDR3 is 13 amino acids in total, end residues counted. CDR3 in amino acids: CASSVGGMNKQSL.

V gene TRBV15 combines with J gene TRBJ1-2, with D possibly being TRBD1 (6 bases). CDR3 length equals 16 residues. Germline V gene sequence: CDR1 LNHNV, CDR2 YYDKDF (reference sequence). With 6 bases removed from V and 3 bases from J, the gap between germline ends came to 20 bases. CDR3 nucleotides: TGTGCCACCAGTCCTGGGATGGGGGCGAGGGACTATGGCTACACCTTC. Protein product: CATSPGMGARDYGYTF.

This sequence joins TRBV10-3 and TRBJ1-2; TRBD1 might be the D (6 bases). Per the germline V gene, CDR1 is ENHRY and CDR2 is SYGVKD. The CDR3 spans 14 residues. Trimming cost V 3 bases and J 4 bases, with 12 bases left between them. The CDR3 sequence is CAISEGGNIYGYTF. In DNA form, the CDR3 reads TGTGCCATCAGTGAAGGGGGAAACATCTATGGCTACACCTTC.

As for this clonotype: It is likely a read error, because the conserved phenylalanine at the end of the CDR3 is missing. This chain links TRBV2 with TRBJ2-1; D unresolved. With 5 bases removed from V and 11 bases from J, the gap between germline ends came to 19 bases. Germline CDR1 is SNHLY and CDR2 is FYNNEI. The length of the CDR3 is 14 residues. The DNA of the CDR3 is TGTGCCAGCAGTCCGACGTCGTTCTACGATCAGCAGTTCTGC. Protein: CASSPTSFYDQQFC.

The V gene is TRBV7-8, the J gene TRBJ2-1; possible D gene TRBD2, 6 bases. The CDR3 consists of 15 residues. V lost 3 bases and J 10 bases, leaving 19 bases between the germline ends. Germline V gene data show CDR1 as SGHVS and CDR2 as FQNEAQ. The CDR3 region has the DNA TGTGCCAGCAGCTTCGGGGGTGGTCCCGATACGGAGCAGTTCTTC. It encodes CASSFGGGPDTEQFF. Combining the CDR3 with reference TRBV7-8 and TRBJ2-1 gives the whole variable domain GAGVSQSPRYKVAKRGQDVALRCDPISGHVSLFWYQQALGQGPEFLTYFQNEAQLDKSGLPSDRFFAERPEGSVSTLKIQRTQQEDSAVYLCASSFGGGPDTEQFFGPGTRLTVL.

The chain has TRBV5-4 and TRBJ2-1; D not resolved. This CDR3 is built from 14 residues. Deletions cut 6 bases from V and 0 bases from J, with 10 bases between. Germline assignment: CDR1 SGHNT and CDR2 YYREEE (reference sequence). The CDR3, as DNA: TGTGCCAGCACCTTACGCATCTCCTACAATGAGCAGTTCTTC. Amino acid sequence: CASTLRISYNEQFF.

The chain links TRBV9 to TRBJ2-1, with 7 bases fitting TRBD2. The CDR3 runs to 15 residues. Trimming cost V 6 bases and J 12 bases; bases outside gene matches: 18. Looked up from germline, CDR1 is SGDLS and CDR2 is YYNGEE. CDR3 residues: CASNIASGAYYTQFF. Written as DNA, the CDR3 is TGTGCCAGCAACATAGCTAGCGGAGCCTACTATACGCAGTTCTTC.

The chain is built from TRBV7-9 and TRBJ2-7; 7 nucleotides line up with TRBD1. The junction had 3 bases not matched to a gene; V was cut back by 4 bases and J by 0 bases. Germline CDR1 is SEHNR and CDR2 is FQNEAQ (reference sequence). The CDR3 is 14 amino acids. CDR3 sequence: CASSSTGSSYEQYV. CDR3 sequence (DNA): TGTGCCAGCAGCTCGACAGGGAGCTCCTACGAGCAGTACGTC.

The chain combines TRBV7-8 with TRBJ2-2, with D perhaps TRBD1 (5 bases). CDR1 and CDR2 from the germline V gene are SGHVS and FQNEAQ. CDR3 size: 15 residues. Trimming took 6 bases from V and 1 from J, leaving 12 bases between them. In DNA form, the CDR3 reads TGTGCCAGCAGATTTAACACAGGGAACACCGGGGAGCTGTTTTTT. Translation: CASRFNTGNTGELFF. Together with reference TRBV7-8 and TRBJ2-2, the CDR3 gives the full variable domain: GAGVSQSPRYKVAKRGQDVALRCDPISGHVSLFWYQQALGQGPEFLTYFQNEAQLDKSGLPSDRFFAERPEGSVSTLKIQRTQQEDSAVYLCASRFNTGNTGELFFGEGSRLTVL.